The clone carrying this T cell receptor beta chain was detected a few times. The entry originates in a study of blood T cells in healthy people across ages. Through a sample-barcoded 5' primer and a J-beta primer mix, a second PCR was run for about 7 to 12 cycles. Each CDR3 protein is one row after TCRdb ran MiXCR on the 5' RACE reads. The data contain about 720,000 distinct CDR3 sequences, roughly 25% of them singletons. Healthy Russian Caucasian donors spanned ages roughly 6 to 90 years. CDR1 SNHLY and CDR2 FYNNEI come from the germline V gene. Trimming cost V 9 bases and J 1 base; bases outside gene matches: 9. This CDR3 has 15 amino acids. This sample also belongs to another study, concerning T cells of mothers and their children. That work contributes: All donors were healthy and Caucasian; they were a few mothers and their six children. Slightly higher overlap, not significant, was seen in related mother-child pairs than in unrelated pairs.

The sequence was obtained from a boy younger than 18 in good health. The chain employs TRBV2 and TRBJ2-4, with 7 bases fitting TRBD2. Sequenced: blood. CDR3 sequence (DNA): TGTGCCAGTTCGGGGGGTGTCCTGGCCAAAAACATTCAGTACTTC. Translating it yields CASSGGVLAKNIQYF.